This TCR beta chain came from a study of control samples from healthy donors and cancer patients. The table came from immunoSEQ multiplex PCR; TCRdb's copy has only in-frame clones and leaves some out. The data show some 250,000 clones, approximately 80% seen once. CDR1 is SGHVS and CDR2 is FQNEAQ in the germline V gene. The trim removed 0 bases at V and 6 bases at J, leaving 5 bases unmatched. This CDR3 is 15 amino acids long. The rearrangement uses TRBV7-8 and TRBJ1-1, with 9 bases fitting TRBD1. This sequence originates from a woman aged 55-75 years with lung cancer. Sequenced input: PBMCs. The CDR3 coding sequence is TGTGCCAGCAGCTTAGCGGGACAGGGAAACGCTGAAGCTTTCTTT. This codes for CASSLAGQGNAEAFF.